This entry lists 21 T cell receptor beta chains sequenced from one sample in a study of monozygotic twins with inflammatory bowel disease. With the 5' RACE reads reprocessed, TCRdb shows one record per CDR3 protein and no DNA. Its table records approximately 160,000 distinct CDR3 sequences. The sequenced sample was blood. The receptors were gathered from a human donor with ulcerative colitis or Crohn's disease, or a healthy co-twin of an affected twin (not recorded which).

This chain joins TRBV20-1 and TRBJ1-1. CDR1 and CDR2 from the germline V gene are DFQATT and SNEGSKA (reference sequence). This CDR3 has 12 amino acids. The CDR3 reads CSARTLGTEAFF.

V is TRBV2 and J is TRBJ2-7; TCRdb picks TRBD1, but there is no DNA to check that call. The CDR3 length is 14 residues. Germline CDR1 SNHLY, CDR2 FYNNEI. CDR3: CASSWTAVIREQYF. Based on the CDR3 plus reference TRBV2 and TRBJ2-7, the full variable domain is EPEVTQTPSHQVTQMGQEVILRCVPISNHLYFYWYRQILGQKVEFLVSFYNNEISEKSEIFDDQFSVERPDGSNFTLKIRSTKLEDSAMYFCASSWTAVIREQYFGPGTRLTVT.

V and J are TRBV27 and TRBJ1-6; the D call of TRBD1 rests on TCRdb alone, since no DNA is present to check it. This CDR3 is 15 amino acids long. Germline CDR1 MNHEY, CDR2 SMNVEV (reference sequence). CDR3 amino acids: CASRQYGGVDSPLHF.

The CDR3 sequence is CASSLDPGRQPQHF. The chain couples TRBV5-1 to TRBJ1-5; no DNA is available, so the TRBD1 call from TCRdb remains unchecked. Germline V gene data show CDR1 as SGHRS and CDR2 as YFSETQ. CDR3 length: 14 residues.

The rearrangement joins TRBV7-2 to TRBJ2-3; TCRdb proposes TRBD2, but this gene call is untestable without DNA. Germline V lookup: CDR1 SGHTA, CDR2 FQGNSA. The CDR3 contains 15 residues. CDR3: CASSLAAVGTDTQYF.

The V gene is TRBV29-1, the J gene TRBJ2-1; TCRdb picks TRBD2, but there is no DNA to check that call. Germline V gene data show CDR1 as SQVTM and CDR2 as ANQGSEA. The CDR3 sequence is 16 residues long. This chain's CDR3 is CSVEGTSGNFYNEQFF.

The V and J genes are TRBV14 and TRBJ2-2. Looked up from germline, CDR1 is SGHDN and CDR2 is FVKESK. The CDR3 totals 15 residues. CDR3 protein: CASSQVAMNTGELFF.

V gene TRBV11-2 combines with J gene TRBJ2-5; the D call from TCRdb, TRBD1, cannot be confirmed without DNA. The length of the CDR3 is 15 residues. The V gene's germline CDR1 is SGHAT and CDR2 FQNNGV. The CDR3 here is CASSFRIGEGVLQYF.

The chain uses TRBV4-1 and TRBJ2-7; as DNA is missing, the TRBD1 call by TCRdb cannot be tested. CDR3 length: 14 residues. The germline V gene has CDR1 MGHRA and CDR2 YSYEKL. The CDR3 region is CASSQDPGAGEQYF.

The chain links TRBV9 to TRBJ2-1; TCRdb gives TRBD2 as the D gene, but with no DNA this cannot be confirmed. Germline CDR1 and CDR2: SGDLS and YYNGEE. This CDR3 spans 17 amino acids. The CDR3 sequence is CASSVGLEGNSYNEQFF.

J is TRBJ2-3 and V is TRBV20-1; lacking DNA, the TRBD1 call made by TCRdb goes unchecked. The length of the CDR3 is 13 residues. Germline CDR1 reads DFQATT; CDR2 reads SNEGSKA (reference sequence). CDR3 in amino acids: CSATSTTPDTQYF.

The chain links TRBV4-1 to TRBJ2-7; without DNA, the TCRdb call of TRBD2 cannot be checked. CDR1 is MGHRA and CDR2 is YSYEKL in the germline V gene. This CDR3 has 16 residues. The CDR3 here is CASSPLGLGNSYEQYF.

The V and J genes are TRBV4-1 and TRBJ1-1; TCRdb's D call, TRBD1, is unchecked because there is no DNA. This CDR3 has 14 amino acids. CDR1 MGHRA and CDR2 YSYEKL come from the germline V gene. CDR3 sequence reads: CASSQNYLSGGAFF.

This chain links TRBV11-2 with TRBJ1-1; TCRdb picks TRBD1, but there is no DNA to check that call. The CDR3 runs to 15 residues. Germline CDR1 and CDR2: SGHAT and FQNNGV. This chain's CDR3 is CASSLNFGTGGEAFF. Full variable domain (remainder filled in from reference TRBV11-2 and TRBJ1-1): EAGVAQSPRYKIIEKRQSVAFWCNPISGHATLYWYQQILGQGPKLLIQFQNNGVVDDSQLPKDRFSAERLKGVDSTLKIQPAKLEDSAVYLCASSLNFGTGGEAFFGQGTRLTVV.

J is TRBJ1-1 and V is TRBV30. CDR3 length: 13 residues. The germline CDR1 and CDR2 sequences are GTSNPN and SVGIG (reference sequence). The CDR3 sequence: CAWSATLNTEAFF. The whole variable domain, filled in from reference TRBV30 and TRBJ1-1, reads SQTIHQWPATLVQPVGSPLSLECTVEGTSNPNLYWYRQAAGRGLQLLFYSVGIGQISSEVPQNLSASRPQDRQFILSSKKLLLSDSGFYLCAWSATLNTEAFFGQGTRLTVV.

V is TRBV29-1 and J is TRBJ1-1; TCRdb's assignment of TRBD1 cannot be checked, as there is no DNA. The CDR3 runs to 13 residues. The germline gives CDR1 SQVTM, CDR2 ANQGSEA. CDR3 protein: CSGGVGGSTEAFF.

This chain connects TRBV7-9 to TRBJ2-7. The CDR3 contains 12 residues. Per germline, CDR1 SEHNR and CDR2 FQNEAQ (reference sequence). The chain's CDR3 is CASSPPKYEQYF.

The rearrangement uses TRBV4-2 and TRBJ2-1; TCRdb proposes TRBD1, but this gene call is untestable without DNA. This CDR3 is 16 amino acids long. The germline gives CDR1 LGHNA, CDR2 YNFKEQ. CDR3 protein: CASSQAQGTSYNEQFF.

The chain joins TRBV10-3 to TRBJ2-1; the D gene TCRdb calls, TRBD2, cannot be checked with no DNA. The CDR3 runs 15 residues. CDR1 is ENHRY, CDR2 SYGVKD, per germline. CDR3 region: CAISSTSGSYNEQFF.

The chain combines TRBV12-3 or TRBV12-4 with TRBJ2-1. This CDR3 has 14 residues. The CDR3 is CASSLGYSYNEQFF.

V is TRBV5-1 and J is TRBJ2-2; TCRdb's D call of TRBD2 is untestable without DNA. CDR1 SGHRS and CDR2 YFSETQ come from the germline V gene. This CDR3 has 18 amino acids. The CDR3: CASSLPDNLRDNTGELFF.